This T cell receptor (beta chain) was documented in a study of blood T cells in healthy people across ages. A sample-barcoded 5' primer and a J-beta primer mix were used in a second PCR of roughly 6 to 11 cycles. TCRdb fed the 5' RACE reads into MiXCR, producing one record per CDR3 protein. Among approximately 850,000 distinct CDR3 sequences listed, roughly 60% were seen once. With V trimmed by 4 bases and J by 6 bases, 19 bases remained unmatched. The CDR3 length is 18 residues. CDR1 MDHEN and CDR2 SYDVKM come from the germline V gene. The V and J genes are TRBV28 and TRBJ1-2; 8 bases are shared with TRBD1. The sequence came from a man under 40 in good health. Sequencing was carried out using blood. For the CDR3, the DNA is TGTGCCAGCAGTTACTCTCGGGCAGGGGGCCCTGCGGGTGATGGCTACACCTTC. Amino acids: CASSYSRAGGPAGDGYTF.